Listed below are T cell receptor beta chains from one sample, sequenced in a study of T cell repertoires in cytomegalovirus infection. Via MiXCR, TCRdb re-called the reads, giving one row per CDR3 protein. The sample lists 800,000 to 950,000 distinct CDR3 sequences; over 25% were seen once. These TCRs' antigens remain unknown. Sequencing used cultured CD8+ T cells from PBMCs, obtained from culture after CMV antigen stimulation. Receptors were obtained from a human donor in good health (CMV status not recorded). Some clones in this sample may be carry-over from other donors' samples. Both conserved end residues are part of each CDR3. D genes are given only for firm matches.

>TRBD2|TRBV4-1|TRBJ2-7
CASSQSGLAGGEQYF
>TRBD2|TRBV28|TRBJ2-3
CASSQPGEREDTQYF
>TRBD1|TRBV6-5|TRBJ2-3
CANSYDRVTDTQYF
>TRBD1|TRBV20-1|TRBJ2-3
CSARERQGTSTDTQYF
>NA|TRBV7-6|TRBJ1-1
CASSLVGAENTEAFF
>TRBD1|TRBV6-6|TRBJ2-5
CASRHRSGTVQETQYF
>TRBD1|TRBV25-1|TRBJ2-7
CATKTGVDYEQYF
>NA|TRBV5-1|TRBJ2-1
CASSFRDFAYNEQFF
>NA|TRBV28|TRBJ1-2
CASSPPGQGPMRGGYTF
>NA|TRBV4-3|TRBJ1-6
CASSQAPKENSPLHF
>TRBD1|TRBV12-3/TRBV12-4|TRBJ1-1
CASSPGPTGDEAFF
>TRBD1|TRBV7-4|TRBJ2-2
CASSRWTGHTGELFF
>TRBD1|TRBV5-4|TRBJ1-1
CASSMTGPTEAFF
>NA|TRBV27|TRBJ1-5
CASRYVGPGNQPQHF
>NA|TRBV7-2|TRBJ2-7
CASSYAQNSYEQYF
>NA|TRBV7-9|TRBJ2-2
CAQVSTWGGELFF
>NA|TRBV29-1|TRBJ2-1
CSVPDYNEQFF
>TRBD1|TRBV19|TRBJ1-4
CASTRDRVGSTETNEKLFF
>NA|TRBV27|TRBJ2-1
CASSLTQWNEQFF
>NA|TRBV14|TRBJ1-1
CASSQITGGWVEAFF
>NA|TRBV15|TRBJ1-6
CATSARSTGSRGSYNSPLHF
>NA|TRBV12-3/TRBV12-4|TRBJ1-2
CASSFSALPTF
>NA|TRBV7-4|TRBJ2-5
CASSLAGREVDF
>NA|TRBV10-2|TRBJ2-2
CASSAGFGNTGELFF
>NA|TRBV7-6|TRBJ2-1
CASSLELAELAYNEQFF
>TRBD2|TRBV7-9|TRBJ2-5
CASTLSGGIQETQYF
>NA|TRBV28|TRBJ1-5
CASSYEIWQPQHF
>NA|TRBV4-3|TRBJ1-2
CASSQGGPLNGYTF
>NA|TRBV12-3/TRBV12-4|TRBJ1-1
CASTQTGNTEAFF
>NA|TRBV10-3|TRBJ2-3
CAISDRQSSASVTQYF
>TRBD1|TRBV7-2|TRBJ2-1
CASSPYRTGPNNEQFF
>TRBD1|TRBV7-9|TRBJ2-2
CASSTGDTGELFF
>NA|TRBV19|TRBJ2-2
CASNAPGRGTGELFF
>TRBD2|TRBV2|TRBJ2-1
CASRISGGAGYNEQFF
>TRBD1|TRBV6-1|TRBJ1-2
CASSEPQGQGIYGYTF
>NA|TRBV19|TRBJ2-6
CASKDNPASSGANVLTF
>NA|TRBV27|TRBJ2-7
CASSLRVDEDLLPYEQYF
>NA|TRBV7-9|TRBJ1-1
CASTPKELNTEAFF
>TRBD2|TRBV6-1|TRBJ2-3
CASRGLAELTDTQYF
>NA|TRBV6-2/TRBV6-3|TRBJ1-6
CASSFRDKVAPLHF